The entry that follows covers one T cell receptor beta chain sequence. Its antigen is currently unknown. The V and J ends lost 3 bases and 5 bases, in that order; junction bases with no gene match: 7. This CDR3 spans 16 amino acids. The germline CDR1 and CDR2 sequences are MNHEY and SMNVEV (reference sequence). The sample is drawn from a study of T cell responses to AZD1222 COVID-19 vaccine. Points from the study as a whole: A mostly white British donor set with more females was recruited, and clonal diversity was possibly underestimated. It was only a handful of AZD1222 recipients who were seropositive at baseline. Across spike, vaccine-associated CD4 TCRs were found, dominant at 160-218 and 743-854. Receipt of two AZD1222 doses was followed by a rise in Spike-specific TCR breadth and depth.

Profiling relied on immunoSEQ multiplex PCR, and the TCRdb table lists in-frame clones only, not all of them. Of roughly 150,000 clones in the sample, roughly 94% were seen once. The chain links TRBV27 to TRBJ2-5; 12 bases are shared with TRBD1. The sequenced sample was peripheral blood, obtained 28 days after the second AZD1222 dose. The receptor comes from an adult who received the AZD1222 COVID-19 vaccine. CDR3 DNA sequence: TGTGCCAGCAGTTTCCGGGACAGGGGGCCGGGTGAGACCCAGTACTTC. Residues: CASSFRDRGPGETQYF.